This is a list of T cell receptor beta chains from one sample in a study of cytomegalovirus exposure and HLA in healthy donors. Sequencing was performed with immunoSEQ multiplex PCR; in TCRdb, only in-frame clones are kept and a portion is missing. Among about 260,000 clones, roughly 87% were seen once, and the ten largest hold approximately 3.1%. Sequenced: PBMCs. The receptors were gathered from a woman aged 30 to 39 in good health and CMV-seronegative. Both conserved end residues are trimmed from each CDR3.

ALGAGGGEQF,TRBV6-1,TRBJ2-1
ASSLEGTPNEKLF,TRBV5-1,TRBJ1-4
ASRTASNTEAF,TRBV6-7,TRBJ1-1
SVVGDREGNIQY,TRBV29-1,TRBJ2-4
SVEAHYNEQF,TRBV29-1,TRBJ2-1
ASSEVAFHEQY,TRBV7-9,TRBJ2-7
ASGSLAGGETQY,TRBV19,TRBJ2-5
ASSLGLAGLYEQY,TRBV7-2,TRBJ2-7
ASSGAGLAAGGYNEQF,TRBV2,TRBJ2-1
ASSLVGLTTYEQY,TRBV11-2,TRBJ2-7
ASSLGDPGELF,TRBV11-3,TRBJ2-2
ASSLAAYEQY,TRBV28,TRBJ2-7
ASSSGLAGGPVTGELF,TRBV5-1,TRBJ2-2
ASSEANDLPGGKRETQY,TRBV6-1,TRBJ2-5
SADYEQY,TRBV20-1,TRBJ2-7
ATSRAQGSSEKLF,TRBV15,TRBJ1-4
AWSVRGGRANEQF,TRBV30,TRBJ2-1
ASSVGGDGYEQY,TRBV9,TRBJ2-7
SVGGTSSYNEQF,TRBV29-1,TRBJ2-1
ASRVSGLDNEQF,TRBV2,TRBJ2-1
ASSQEGTHSYNEQF,TRBV4-1,TRBJ2-1
ASSEVRGSQKTQY,TRBV2,TRBJ2-5
ASSPHSGRDEQY,TRBV28,TRBJ2-7
ASSSQGMGYEQY,TRBV5-6,TRBJ2-7
ASSLSGSRSSYEQY,TRBV13,TRBJ2-7
ATSTELYGYT,TRBV19,TRBJ1-2
ASSPAFGIMNTEAF,TRBV18,TRBJ1-1
ASSISVTGELF,TRBV19,TRBJ2-2
ASSLSVPHGNTGELF,TRBV7-6,TRBJ2-2
ASSLYGVIEQY,TRBV5-5,TRBJ2-7
ASSLPMMGETQY,TRBV5-4,TRBJ2-5
ASSGTSYNEQF,TRBV6-5,TRBJ2-1
ASSPLRAYEQY,TRBV18,TRBJ2-7
AWSLDQNTEAF,TRBV30,TRBJ1-1
ASSFSPGPQGYEQY,TRBV27,TRBJ2-7
ASSMGQQEAF,TRBV19,TRBJ1-1
ASSLQGSRGYT,TRBV28,TRBJ1-2
ASSITAISSYEQY,TRBV19,TRBJ2-7